The present T cell receptor beta chain was sequenced within a study of CD8 T cells in Susac syndrome. Overall study context: When blood was drawn, patients with Susac syndrome were on intravenous immunoglobulin alone, on corticosteroids, or therapy-naive.

Blood CD8+ and CD4+ T cells underwent high-throughput TCR beta sequencing. Isolation of CD8+ and CD4+ T cells was performed negatively, whereas enrichment of TEMRA cells was done by FACS. A quantity of about 0.5 to 1 ug RNA underwent reverse transcription using random hexamers. Each CDR3 protein gets one entry after TCRdb re-called the immunoSEQ multiplex PCR reads with MiXCR. The data contain fewer than 90,000 distinct CDR3 sequences, over 85% of them singletons. CDR3 size: 13 residues. Germline assignment: CDR1 SGHVS and CDR2 FQNEAQ. The V end was cut by 6 bases, the J end by 3 bases, with 12 bases between.

The sequencing sample was made of CD8+ T cells from PBMCs. The rearrangement links TRBV7-8 to TRBJ2-7; D is unresolved. The source of this sequence is a human donor with Susac syndrome. DNA of the CDR3: TGTGCCAGCAGTGGCCTTTCCGGCTACGAGCAGTACTTC. Translating gives CASSGLSGYEQYF.